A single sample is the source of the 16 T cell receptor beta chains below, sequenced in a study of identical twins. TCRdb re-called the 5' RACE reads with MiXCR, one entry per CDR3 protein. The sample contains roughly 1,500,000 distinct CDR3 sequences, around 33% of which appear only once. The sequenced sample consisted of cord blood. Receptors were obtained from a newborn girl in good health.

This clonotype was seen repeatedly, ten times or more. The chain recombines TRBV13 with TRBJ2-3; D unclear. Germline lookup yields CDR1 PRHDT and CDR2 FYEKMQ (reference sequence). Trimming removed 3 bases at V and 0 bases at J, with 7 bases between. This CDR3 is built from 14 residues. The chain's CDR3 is CASSFGMSTDTQYF. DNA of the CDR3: TGTGCCAGCAGCTTTGGGATGAGCACAGATACGCAGTATTTT. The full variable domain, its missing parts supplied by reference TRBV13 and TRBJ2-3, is AAGVIQSPRHLIKEKRETATLKCYPIPRHDTVYWYQQGPGQDPQFLISFYEKMQSDKGSIPDRFSAQQFSDYHSELNMSSLELGDSALYFCASSFGMSTDTQYFGPGTRLTVL.

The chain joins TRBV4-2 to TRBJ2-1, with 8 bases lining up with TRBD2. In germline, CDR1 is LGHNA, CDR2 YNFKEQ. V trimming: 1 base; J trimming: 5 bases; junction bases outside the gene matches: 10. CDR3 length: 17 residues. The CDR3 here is CASSQVFGLAVHNEQFF. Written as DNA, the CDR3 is TGTGCCAGCAGCCAAGTCTTCGGACTAGCTGTTCACAATGAGCAGTTCTTC.

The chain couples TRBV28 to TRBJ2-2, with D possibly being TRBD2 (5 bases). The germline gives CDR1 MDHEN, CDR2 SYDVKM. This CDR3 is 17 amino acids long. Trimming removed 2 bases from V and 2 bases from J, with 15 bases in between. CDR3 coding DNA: TGTGCCAGCAGTTTAAATCTGGGAAGCGGAAACACCGGGGAGCTGTTTTTT. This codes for CASSLNLGSGNTGELFF.

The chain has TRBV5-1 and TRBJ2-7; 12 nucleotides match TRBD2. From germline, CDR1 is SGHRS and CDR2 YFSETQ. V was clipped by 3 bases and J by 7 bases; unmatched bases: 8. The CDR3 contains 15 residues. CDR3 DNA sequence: TGCGCCAGCAGCTCGACTAGCGGGAGAGTAGATGAGCAGTACTTC. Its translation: CASSSTSGRVDEQYF.

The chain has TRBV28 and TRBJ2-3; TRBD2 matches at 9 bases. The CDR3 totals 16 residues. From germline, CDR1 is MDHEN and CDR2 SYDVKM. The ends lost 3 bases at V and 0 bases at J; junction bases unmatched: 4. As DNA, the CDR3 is TGTGCCAGCAGTTTTGCCCTAGCGGGAAGCACAGATACGCAGTATTTT. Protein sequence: CASSFALAGSTDTQYF.

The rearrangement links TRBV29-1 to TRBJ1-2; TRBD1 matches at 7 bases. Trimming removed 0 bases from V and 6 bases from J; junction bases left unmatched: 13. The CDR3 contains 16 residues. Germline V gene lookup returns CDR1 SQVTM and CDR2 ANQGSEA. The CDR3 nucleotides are TGCAGCGTTGAAGATCGCACAGGGGAAACTATCCATGGCTACACCTTC. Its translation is CSVEDRTGETIHGYTF. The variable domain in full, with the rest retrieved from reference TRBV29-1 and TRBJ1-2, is SAVISQKPSRDICQRGTSLTIQCQVDSQVTMMFWYRQQPGQSLTLIATANQGSEATYESGFVIDKFPISRPNLTFSTLTVSNMSPEDSSIYLCSVEDRTGETIHGYTFGSGTRLTVV.

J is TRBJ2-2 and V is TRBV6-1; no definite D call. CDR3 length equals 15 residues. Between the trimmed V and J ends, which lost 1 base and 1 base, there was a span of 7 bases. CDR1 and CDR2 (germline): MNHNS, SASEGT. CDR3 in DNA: TGTGCCAGCAGTGAAGGTCCCCAGAACACCGGGGAGCTGTTTTTT. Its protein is CASSEGPQNTGELFF.

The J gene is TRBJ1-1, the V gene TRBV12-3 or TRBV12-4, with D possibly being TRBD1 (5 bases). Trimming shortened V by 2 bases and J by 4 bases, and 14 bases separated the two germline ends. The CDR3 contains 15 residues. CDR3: CASSLFNLGGTEAFF. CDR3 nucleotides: TGTGCCAGCAGTTTATTTAATCTGGGGGGCACTGAAGCTTTCTTT.

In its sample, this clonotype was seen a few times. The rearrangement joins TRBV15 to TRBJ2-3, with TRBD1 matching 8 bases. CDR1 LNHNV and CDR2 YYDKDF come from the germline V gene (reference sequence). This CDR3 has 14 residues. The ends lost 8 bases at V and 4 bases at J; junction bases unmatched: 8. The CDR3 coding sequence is TGTGCCACCGCAGGGGGCCTTATTTCAGATACGCAGTATTTT. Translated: CATAGGLISDTQYF.

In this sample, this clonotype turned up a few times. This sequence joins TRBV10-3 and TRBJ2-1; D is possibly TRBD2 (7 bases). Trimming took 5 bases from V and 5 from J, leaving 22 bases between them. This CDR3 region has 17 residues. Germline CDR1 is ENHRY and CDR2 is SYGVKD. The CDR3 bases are TGTGCCATCAGTCGAGTTACAGGAAGGGGGGGTAACAATGAGCAGTTCTTC. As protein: CAISRVTGRGGNNEQFF.

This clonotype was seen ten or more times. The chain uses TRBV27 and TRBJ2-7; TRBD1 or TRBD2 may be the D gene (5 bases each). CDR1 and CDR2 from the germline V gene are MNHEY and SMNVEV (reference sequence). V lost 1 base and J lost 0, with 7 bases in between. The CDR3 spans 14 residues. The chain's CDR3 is CASSLWGSSYEQYF. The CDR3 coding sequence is TGTGCCAGCAGTTTATGGGGGAGCTCCTACGAGCAGTACTTC.

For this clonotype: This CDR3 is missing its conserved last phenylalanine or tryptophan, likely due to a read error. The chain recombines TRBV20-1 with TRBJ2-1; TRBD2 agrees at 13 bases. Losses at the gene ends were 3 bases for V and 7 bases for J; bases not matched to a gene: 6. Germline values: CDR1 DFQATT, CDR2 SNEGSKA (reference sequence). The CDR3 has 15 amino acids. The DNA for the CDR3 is TGCAGTGCTAGGCGGACTAGCGGGAGTGGGAATGAGCAGTTCTTA. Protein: CSARRTSGSGNEQFL.

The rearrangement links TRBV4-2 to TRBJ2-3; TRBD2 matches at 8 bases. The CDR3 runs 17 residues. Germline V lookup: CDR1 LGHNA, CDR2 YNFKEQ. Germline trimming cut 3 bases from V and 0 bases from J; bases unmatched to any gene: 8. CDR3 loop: CASSHGFSGVSTDTQYF. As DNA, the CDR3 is TGTGCCAGCAGCCATGGCTTTAGCGGGGTGAGCACAGATACGCAGTATTTT.

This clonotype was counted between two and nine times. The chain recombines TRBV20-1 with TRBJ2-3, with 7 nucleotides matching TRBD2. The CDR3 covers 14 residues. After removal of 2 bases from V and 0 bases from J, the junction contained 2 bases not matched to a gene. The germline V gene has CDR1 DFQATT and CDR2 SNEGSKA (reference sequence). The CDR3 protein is CSARWGGSTDTQYF. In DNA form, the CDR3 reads TGCAGTGCTAGATGGGGGGGTAGCACAGATACGCAGTATTTT.

The CDR3 nucleotides read TGTGCCATCAGTGAGTCGGCAGGGGGTGGGGCCAACGTCCTGACTTTC. It encodes CAISESAGGGANVLTF. The chain has TRBV10-3 and TRBJ2-6; 7 bases align to TRBD1. Germline V gene lookup returns CDR1 ENHRY and CDR2 SYGVKD. Trimming cost V 0 bases and J 3 bases; bases outside gene matches: 2. The CDR3 spans 16 residues.

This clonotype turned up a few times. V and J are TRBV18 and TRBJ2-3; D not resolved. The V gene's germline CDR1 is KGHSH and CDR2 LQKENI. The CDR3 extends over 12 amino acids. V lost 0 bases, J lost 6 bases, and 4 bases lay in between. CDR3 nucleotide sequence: TGTGCCAGCTCACCACCTCACGATACGCAGTATTTT. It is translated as CASSPPHDTQYF.